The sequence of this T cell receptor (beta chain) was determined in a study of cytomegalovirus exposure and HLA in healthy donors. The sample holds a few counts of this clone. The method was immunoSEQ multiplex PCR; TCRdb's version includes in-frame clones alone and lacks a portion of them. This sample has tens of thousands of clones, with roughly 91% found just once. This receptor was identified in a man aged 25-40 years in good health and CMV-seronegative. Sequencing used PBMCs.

Written as DNA, the CDR3 is TGTGCCAGCAGACCGACAGGCTACGAGCAGTACTTC. Its protein is CASRPTGYEQYF. The J gene is TRBJ2-7, the V gene TRBV2, with D perhaps TRBD1 (6 bases). This CDR3 contains 12 residues. V lost 6 bases and J lost 3, with 9 bases in between. CDR1 and CDR2 from the germline V gene are SNHLY and FYNNEI.